The clone carrying this T cell receptor (beta chain) was detected many times. Its antigen is unknown. This specimen comes from a study of spatial heterogeneity in lung cancer. As for the study in general: Matched bulk RNA-seq yielded a T cell module score, and TCR transcript counts in tumor regions correlated strongly with that score. General study findings and limits: For expanded intratumoral alpha and beta TCRs, counts tracked tumor mutation counts.

Documented time point: sample taken at primary tumor resection. The donors, around 72 patients with untreated early-stage non-small cell lung cancer, provided the samples. Tumor, nontumor lung or frozen PBMC supplied whole RNA, sequenced without sorting. TCRdb re-derived calls from the 5' RACE reads in MiXCR, one entry per CDR3 protein. Of roughly 20,000 distinct CDR3 sequences in the sample, 2.8% are singletons; the top ten hold 7% to 8%. Trimming took off 11 bases at V and 4 bases at J, with 15 bases between the two ends. The CDR3 sequence is 13 residues long. The germline V gene encodes CDR1 MDHEN and CDR2 SYDVKM.

This receptor was identified in a male donor with early-stage non-small cell lung cancer. J is TRBJ1-5 and V is TRBV28, with D possibly being TRBD1 (6 bases). The source material was lung tumor tissue, sampled at surgery. CDR3 in amino acids: CADGGRGNQPQHF. CDR3 in DNA: TGTGCCGACGGGGGCAGGGGAAATCAGCCCCAGCATTTT.